This TCR beta chain was recovered during a study of regulatory T cells in long-lasting Graves disease. Combining iRepertoire HTBI primers with Arm-PCR of CDR3 regions, the authors built TCR beta libraries. MiXCR, run by TCRdb on the multiplex PCR reads, gives a single entry per CDR3 protein. Of 450,000 to 700,000 distinct CDR3 sequences listed, approximately 13% are singletons. This clonotype was detected a few times. Stated time point: newly diagnosed GD, antithyroid drugs for less than 3 months. The TCR library was prepared using RNA isolated from PBMCs. Germline V gene data show CDR1 as LNHDA and CDR2 as SQIVND (reference sequence). This CDR3 contains 16 residues. V shed 2 bases and J shed 3 bases, with 16 bases lying between them. Another study also made use of these data, one on T cells in Graves' hyperthyroidism and ophthalmopathy.

This TCR derives from a man under 40 with Graves disease. The sample here was peripheral blood mononuclear cells (PBMCs), taken at new diagnosis, from a patient treated with antithyroid drugs. The chain recombines TRBV19 with TRBJ2-5; tentatively, D is TRBD2 (6 bases). The CDR3, as DNA: TGTGCCAGTAGTATATTGGGGGGAGAGAGGGAAGAGACCCAGTACTTC. This sequence encodes CASSILGGEREETQYF.